The 27 T cell receptor beta chains reported below all come from one sample, sequenced in a study of CD8 T cells in ankylosing spondylitis. From the 5' RACE reads, TCRdb called clonotypes with MiXCR, one entry per CDR3 protein. The sample has 200,000 to 250,000 distinct CDR3 sequences, under 12% seen once; the top ten hold about 19%. The material sequenced was blood, either unsorted or a sorted T cell fraction (not recorded which). The receptor source for this set is a male donor with ankylosing spondylitis or in good health (not recorded which).

V gene TRBV12-3 or TRBV12-4 combines with J gene TRBJ1-5; D unclear. There are 14 residues in the CDR3. V was trimmed by 1 base and J by 5 bases, leaving 9 bases between them. The CDR3 DNA sequence: TGTGCCAGCAGTTTAGACGCGGAATATCAGCCCCAGCATTTT. Its protein is CASSLDAEYQPQHF.

This clonotype has a count of ten or more. The chain uses TRBV5-6 and TRBJ2-1; D not resolved. Germline loops: CDR1 SGHDT, CDR2 YYEEEE. V dropped 5 bases and J dropped 3 bases, with 12 bases sitting between them. The CDR3 runs 14 residues. The CDR3 sequence is CASSRGPFYNEQFF. The DNA of the CDR3 is TGTGCCAGCAGTCGAGGTCCCTTCTACAATGAGCAGTTCTTC.

The chain is built from TRBV7-6 and TRBJ1-5; D gene unclear. This CDR3 region has 13 residues. The germline gives CDR1 SGHVS, CDR2 FNYEAQ. V was trimmed by 1 base and J by 6 bases, leaving 7 bases between them. The DNA of the CDR3 is TGTGCCAGCAGCTTAGGGTCGGGTCAGCCCCAGCATTTT. Its translation: CASSLGSGQPQHF.

This chain links TRBV7-9 with TRBJ2-7; 10 bases line up with TRBD2. Germline-derived CDR1 and CDR2 are SEHNR and FQNEAQ (reference sequence). This CDR3 is 13 amino acids long. The trim removed 8 bases at V and 4 bases at J, leaving 5 bases unmatched. The CDR3 sequence is CASQMTSGYEQYF. CDR3 sequence (DNA): TGTGCCAGCCAGATGACTAGCGGGTACGAGCAGTACTTC.

The chain has TRBV7-9 and TRBJ1-6; 10 bases map to TRBD1. CDR1 and CDR2 from the germline V gene are SEHNR and FQNEAQ (reference sequence). This CDR3 has 16 residues. Trimming took 3 bases from V and 8 from J; bases not matched to a gene: 7. The CDR3 DNA reads as TGTGCCAGCAGCTTGCACGGCGGGACAGGGGATTCACCCCTCCACTTT. It is translated as CASSLHGGTGDSPLHF.

The sample holds many counts of this clonotype. CDR3 sequence reads: CASTPSGSGNTIYF. DNA for the CDR3: TGTGCCAGCACCCCCTCAGGGTCTGGAAACACCATATATTTT. The gene calls are TRBV7-9 and TRBJ1-3, with D possibly matching TRBD1 (5 bases). Germline CDR1 and CDR2: SEHNR and FQNEAQ (reference sequence). V was clipped by 7 bases and J by 1 base, with 11 bases between them. The CDR3 length is 14 residues.

This clonotype appeared a few times. This chain uses TRBV12-3 or TRBV12-4 with TRBJ1-5; 9 bases fit TRBD1. V shed 5 bases, J shed 4 bases, and the junction held 6 bases outside the gene matches. The CDR3 covers 15 residues. CDR3 nucleotides: TGTGCCAGCAGTCGAAGACAGGGGGGTAATCAGCCCCAGCATTTT. Translated, it gives CASSRRQGGNQPQHF.

This clonotype was counted a few times. The rearrangement uses TRBV5-6 and TRBJ2-7, with D possibly TRBD1 on 6 matching bases. Trimming cost V 3 bases and J 5 bases, with 15 bases left between them. CDR3 length: 14 residues. From germline, CDR1 is SGHDT and CDR2 YYEEEE. Here the CDR3 reads CASSSTGWANEQYF. The CDR3 nucleotides read TGTGCCAGCAGCTCCACAGGGTGGGCCAACGAGCAGTACTTC.

J is TRBJ2-7 and V is TRBV3-1, with D perhaps TRBD2 (5 bases). The CDR3 spans 14 residues. Germline loops: CDR1 LGHDT, CDR2 YNNKEL (reference sequence). The V end was cut by 4 bases, the J end by 3 bases, with 13 bases between. In nucleotides, the CDR3 is TGTGCCAGCAGCCGGACGGGGTACTTCTACGAGCAGTACTTC. It translates to CASSRTGYFYEQYF.

On this clonotype itself: This may be a read error, as it is one base from a much larger clone. The J gene is TRBJ1-2, the V gene TRBV12-3 or TRBV12-4; TRBD1 matches at 8 bases. The CDR3 spans 12 residues. V was clipped by 6 bases and J by 6 bases; unmatched bases: 3. The chain's CDR3 is CASSPGQDGYTF. Here the CDR3 DNA reads TGTGCCAGCAGCCCGGGACAGGATGGCTACACCTTC.

This clonotype was recorded many times. The chain carries TRBV30 and TRBJ2-3; D is unresolved. Between the trimmed V and J ends, which lost 2 bases and 2 bases, there was a span of 5 bases. In germline, CDR1 is GTSNPN, CDR2 SVGIG (reference sequence). The CDR3 covers 12 residues. CDR3 in amino acids: CAWSSPTDTQYF. The CDR3 DNA is TGTGCCTGGAGTTCCCCCACAGATACGCAGTATTTT.

This clonotype showed up just a few times. The genes are TRBV19 and TRBJ2-1; tentatively, D is TRBD1 (6 bases). The V end lost 5 bases, the J end lost 8 bases, and 10 bases lay between the germline ends. CDR1 is LNHDA and CDR2 is SQIVND in the germline V gene (reference sequence). The CDR3 contains 12 residues. The CDR3 bases are TGTGCCAGTAGTGTACAGGGTTATGAGCAGTTCTTC. It yields the protein CASSVQGYEQFF.

This clonotype was seen many times. This chain links TRBV29-1 with TRBJ1-3; 7 nucleotides line up with TRBD1. V lost 0 bases and J lost 2; bases outside the gene matches: 7. Germline assignment: CDR1 SQVTM and CDR2 ANQGSEA. The CDR3 totals 16 residues. Here the CDR3 reads CSVEDRAGGTGNTIYF. The CDR3 nucleotides are TGCAGCGTTGAAGATCGGGCAGGGGGGACTGGAAACACCATATATTTT.

This clonotype was counted many times. The chain couples TRBV20-1 to TRBJ1-4, with a tentative D call TRBD1 (5 bases). In germline, CDR1 is DFQATT, CDR2 SNEGSKA (reference sequence). V lost 6 bases, J lost 11 bases, and 16 bases lay in between. The CDR3 covers 12 residues. CDR3 region: CSAPGTFEKLFF. In DNA form, the CDR3 reads TGCAGTGCCCCTGGGACCTTTGAGAAACTGTTTTTT.

The chain recombines TRBV10-3 with TRBJ1-1; 7 bases fit TRBD1. There are 16 residues in the CDR3. Germline V CDR1 and CDR2: ENHRY, SYGVKD. J lost 0 bases, V lost 5 bases, and 9 bases had no gene match. The CDR3 DNA reads as TGTGCCATCAGTTTCGGGACAGCCGATATGAACACTGAAGCTTTCTTT. It is translated as CAISFGTADMNTEAFF.

Only a few counts were recorded for this clonotype. The chain has TRBV12-3 or TRBV12-4 and TRBJ2-5, with 9 bases that match TRBD2. The CDR3 consists of 15 residues. V lost 4 bases and J lost 1; bases outside the gene matches: 4. The CDR3 loop is CASSSIAGAQETQYF. The CDR3 nucleotides are TGTGCCAGCAGTTCAATAGCGGGGGCCCAAGAGACCCAGTACTTC.

This clonotype has at least ten counts. The V call is TRBV18, the J call TRBJ2-7; D perhaps matches TRBD2 (5 bases). CDR1 is KGHSH and CDR2 is LQKENI in the germline V gene. The CDR3 has 14 residues. The V end lost 2 bases, the J end lost 4 bases, and 12 bases lay between the germline ends. CDR3 in amino acids: CASSPGLLEYEQYF. In DNA form, the CDR3 reads TGTGCCAGCTCACCAGGACTCCTCGAATACGAGCAGTACTTC.

In this sample, this clonotype turned up many times. The V call is TRBV12-3 or TRBV12-4, the J call TRBJ2-1, with unresolved D. Between the trimmed V and J ends, which lost 5 bases and 2 bases, there was a span of 19 bases. The CDR3 loop spans 17 amino acids. The DNA of the CDR3 is TGTGCCAGCAGTCCCCTAGGAGCCCTGTCTACCTACAATGAGCAGTTCTTC. Translated: CASSPLGALSTYNEQFF.

The rearrangement uses TRBV7-2 and TRBJ2-5; D may be TRBD1 (6 bases). CDR3 length equals 15 residues. Deletions cut 1 base from V and 2 bases from J, with 11 bases between. The V gene's germline CDR1 is SGHTA and CDR2 FQGNSA. The CDR3 is CASSLESGTQETQYF. The CDR3 nucleotides are TGTGCCAGCAGCTTAGAGTCCGGGACACAAGAGACCCAGTACTTC.

This chain links TRBV7-9 with TRBJ2-3; TRBD2 matches at 10 bases. Germline V gene lookup returns CDR1 SEHNR and CDR2 FQNEAQ (reference sequence). Unmatched junction bases numbered 5, after V lost 11 bases and J lost 0 bases. The CDR3 is 14 residues long. CDR3 DNA: TGTGCCGGGAGCGGGGGGGGTAGCACAGATACGCAGTATTTT. It is translated as CAGSGGGSTDTQYF.

The V and J genes are TRBV5-1 and TRBJ1-2, with D possibly matching TRBD1 (5 bases). Trimming took off 0 bases at V and 4 bases at J, with 10 bases between the two ends. Per the germline V gene, CDR1 is SGHRS and CDR2 is YFSETQ. This CDR3 region has 14 residues. CDR3 protein: CASSLGGDRYGYTF. DNA of the CDR3: TGCGCCAGCAGCTTGGGGGGGGATCGCTATGGCTACACCTTC.

This clonotype was found many times. The chain joins TRBV7-2 to TRBJ2-2; D is unclear. Germline V CDR1 and CDR2: SGHTA, FQGNSA. Trimming stripped 3 bases from V and 6 bases from J, with 11 bases between. The CDR3 has 14 amino acids. For the CDR3, the DNA is TGTGCCAGCAGCTTGATGGATTGGTCCGGGGAGCTGTTTTTT. Translated, it gives CASSLMDWSGELFF. Together with reference TRBV7-2 and TRBJ2-2, the CDR3 gives the full variable domain: GAGVSQSPSNKVTEKGKDVELRCDPISGHTALYWYRQSLGQGLEFLIYFQGNSAPDKSGLPSDRFSAERTGGSVSTLTIQRTQQEDSAVYLCASSLMDWSGELFFGEGSRLTVL.

The V and J genes are TRBV10-2 and TRBJ1-1; D is ambiguous. The germline V gene has CDR1 WSHSY and CDR2 SAAADI. The V end was cut by 5 bases, the J end by 4 bases, with 14 bases between. CDR3 length equals 14 residues. CDR3 protein: CASSTKGSLTEAFF. CDR3 DNA: TGCGCCAGCAGTACAAAGGGCTCCCTCACTGAAGCTTTCTTT.

This clonotype showed up just a few times. V usage is TRBV7-9 and J usage is TRBJ2-7; a possible D gene is TRBD1 (6 bases). The CDR3 has 15 amino acids. Trimming removed 0 bases from V and 0 bases from J, with 9 bases in between. Looked up from germline, CDR1 is SEHNR and CDR2 is FQNEAQ (reference sequence). The CDR3 reads CASSLAGDNSYEQYF. The DNA for the CDR3 is TGTGCCAGCAGCTTAGCAGGGGACAACTCCTACGAGCAGTACTTC.

This clonotype was recorded many times. This chain uses TRBV6-1 with TRBJ2-2; TRBD1 agrees at 10 bases. CDR3 length equals 16 residues. With 6 bases clipped from V and 7 bases from J, the junction kept 11 bases outside the gene matches. Germline V gives CDR1 MNHNS, CDR2 SASEGT. This CDR3 is CASSFLGQGSGGELFF. CDR3 DNA: TGTGCCAGCAGCTTTTTGGGACAGGGGAGTGGCGGGGAGCTGTTTTTT.

The CDR3 spells CASSVTTYNEQFF. DNA for the CDR3: TGTGCCAGCAGCGTGACGACTTACAATGAGCAGTTCTTC. This chain links TRBV7-3 with TRBJ2-1; no definite D call. The CDR3 length is 13 residues. Trimming removed 5 bases at V and 4 bases at J, with 9 bases between. CDR1 SGHTA and CDR2 FQGTGA come from the germline V gene. The whole variable domain, filled in from reference TRBV7-3 and TRBJ2-1, reads GAGVSQTPSNKVTEKGKYVELRCDPISGHTALYWYRQSLGQGPEFLIYFQGTGAADDSGLPNDRFFAVRPEGSVSTLKIQRTERGDSAVYLCASSVTTYNEQFFGPGTRLTVL.

This clonotype occurred a few times. The rearrangement links TRBV24-1 to TRBJ2-2; no definite D call. Germline CDR1 and CDR2: KGHDR and SFDVKD. The ends were cut back, 4 bases at V and 6 bases at J, with 8 bases in the middle. This CDR3 region has 13 residues. The CDR3 loop is CATSDPWAGELFF. In DNA form, the CDR3 reads TGTGCCACCAGTGACCCCTGGGCCGGGGAGCTGTTTTTT.